The clone carrying this T cell receptor beta chain was observed once. Antigen: not known. Germline CDR1 is SGHAT and CDR2 is FQNNGV. V was clipped by 3 bases and J by 4 bases; unmatched bases: 5. The CDR3 sequence is 14 residues long. The record originates from a study of cytomegalovirus exposure and HLA in healthy donors. Study observations and caveats: Several top significant clusters appeared, in a later analysis, to be linked to common viral pathogens. The authors later found HLA-associated TCR beta chains more clonally expanded than equally common others. Analysis performed later found about 17,000 TCR beta sequences associated with HLA alleles at 0.05 false discovery rate. A missense variant in DCLRE1C was later tied to TCR beta V- and J-gene trimming.

This PCR relied on a set of 60 Vbeta primers and 13 Jbeta primers. Sequencing used immunoSEQ multiplex PCR; TCRdb keeps in-frame clones, though not all of them. The sample shows fewer than 110,000 clones, roughly 82% of them seen only once. Specimen: PBMCs. The J gene is TRBJ2-7, the V gene TRBV11-2, with 8 bases aligning to TRBD2. This clonotype was obtained from a man younger than 40 in good health and CMV-seropositive. CDR3 nucleotide sequence: TGTGCCAGCAGCTTGACCAGCGGGGGTTACGAGCAGTACTTC. Encoded protein: CASSLTSGGYEQYF.